Listed here are 30 T cell receptor beta chains from one sample, sequenced in a study of blood T cell repertoires in COVID-19. Clones were read by immunoSEQ multiplex PCR, and TCRdb kept only the in-frame ones, dropping some. Among about 58,000 clones, about nine tenths were seen once, and the ten largest hold roughly 8%. The sample taken for sequencing was peripheral blood. These receptor sequences come from a woman in her 70s with active COVID-19.

The chain carries TRBV15 and TRBJ2-7; 8 nucleotides align to TRBD2. The CDR3 has 15 amino acids. V was pared by 3 bases and J by 1 base, with 5 bases of the junction left unmatched. The germline V gene has CDR1 LNHNV and CDR2 YYDKDF (reference sequence). CDR3 nucleotide sequence: TGTGCCACCAGCAGTACTAGCGGTTATTCCTACGAGCAGTACTTC. Protein sequence: CATSSTSGYSYEQYF.

This rearrangement joins TRBV11-2 to TRBJ1-1; D is ambiguous. Germline values: CDR1 SGHAT, CDR2 FQNNGV. The CDR3 is 12 amino acids. V lost 8 bases and J 0 bases, leaving 7 bases between the germline ends. CDR3 sequence (DNA): TGTGCCAGCGGGAGCATGAACACTGAAGCTTTCTTT. Its protein product is CASGSMNTEAFF.

V is TRBV6-1 and J is TRBJ1-3; D unclear. The CDR3 is made up of 16 amino acids. Trimming removed 4 bases at V and 0 bases at J, with 13 bases between. Germline loops: CDR1 MNHNS, CDR2 SASEGT. CDR3 in DNA: TGTGCCAGCAGTGGACTGACCTGGAGCTCTGGAAACACCATATATTTT. This encodes CASSGLTWSSGNTIYF.

This clone was seen once. The chain carries TRBV18 and TRBJ2-7; 8 bases match TRBD1. CDR1 and CDR2 from the germline V gene are KGHSH and LQKENI. CDR3 length: 15 residues. V lost 3 bases and J lost 3; bases outside the gene matches: 7. The CDR3 sequence is CASSPDRQGNYEQYF. The CDR3 region has the DNA TGTGCCAGCTCACCTGACAGACAGGGGAACTACGAGCAGTACTTC.

A few counts support this clone. The chain has TRBV5-1 and TRBJ1-1; D unclear. The V end lost 0 bases, the J end lost 1 base, and 7 bases lay between the germline ends. The germline CDR1 and CDR2 sequences are SGHRS and YFSETQ. The CDR3 contains 14 residues. CDR3 sequence reads: CASSLESRNTEAFF. The DNA of the CDR3 is TGCGCCAGCAGCTTGGAATCGCGGAACACTGAAGCTTTCTTT.

This sequence joins TRBV28 and TRBJ1-2; weak D call: TRBD1 (5 bases). The V and J ends lost 2 bases and 5 bases respectively, with 6 bases between them. Germline lookup yields CDR1 MDHEN and CDR2 SYDVKM. The CDR3 runs 12 residues. The CDR3, as DNA: TGTGCCAGCAGTTTAGGGGGGTATGGCTACACCTTC. Amino acids: CASSLGGYGYTF.

This chain uses TRBV28 with TRBJ2-3; 7 bases fit TRBD2. CDR1 and CDR2 (germline): MDHEN, SYDVKM. Losses at the gene ends were 4 bases for V and 6 bases for J; bases not matched to a gene: 4. This CDR3 is 13 amino acids long. For the CDR3, the DNA is TGTGCCAGCAGTTCCCCCGGGAGGGATACGCAGTATTTT. Its translation: CASSSPGRDTQYF.

In nucleotides, the CDR3 is TGTGCCAGCAGCGTAGAAGGGACAGGGGGAGAAAAACTGTTTTTT. Amino acid sequence: CASSVEGTGGEKLFF. The chain links TRBV9 to TRBJ1-4, with 11 nucleotides matching TRBD1. Germline CDR1 is SGDLS and CDR2 is YYNGEE. This CDR3 has 15 residues. With 0 bases clipped from V and 8 bases from J, the junction kept 3 bases outside the gene matches. The variable domain in full, completed from reference TRBV9 and TRBJ1-4, reads DSGVTQTPKHLITATGQRVTLRCSPRSGDLSVYWYQQSLDQGLQFLIQYYNGEERAKGNILERFSAQQFPDLHSELNLSSLELGDSALYFCASSVEGTGGEKLFFGSGTQLSVL.

There are a few counts of this clone. The chain recombines TRBV19 with TRBJ2-4, with 12 nucleotides matching TRBD2. Germline-derived CDR1 and CDR2 are LNHDA and SQIVND (reference sequence). J gave up 15 bases and V 5 bases, and 5 bases lay outside the gene matches. The CDR3 contains 12 residues. CDR3: CASSPSGRVLYF. CDR3 DNA: TGTGCCAGTAGTCCTAGCGGGAGGGTTCTGTACTTC.

The chain carries TRBV4-1 and TRBJ1-2, with unresolved D. Germline CDR1 MGHRA, CDR2 YSYEKL. Deletions cut 8 bases from V and 5 bases from J, with 9 bases between. The CDR3 is 11 amino acids. The CDR3, as DNA: TGCGCCAGCCGGGGAGAATATGGCTACACCTTC. This sequence encodes CASRGEYGYTF.

CDR3 loop: CAPRGGEFSYGYTF. The CDR3 DNA reads TGTGCCCCCAGGGGAGGGGAATTTAGCTATGGCTACACCTTC. This chain connects TRBV28 to TRBJ1-2; D may be TRBD1 (6 bases). The CDR3 is 14 amino acids. V was clipped by 11 bases and J by 4 bases, with 20 bases between them. The germline CDR1 and CDR2 sequences are MDHEN and SYDVKM.

The gene calls are TRBV15 and TRBJ1-2; D may be TRBD1 (5 bases). V was pared by 1 base and J by 4 bases, with 16 bases between. Germline lookup yields CDR1 LNHNV and CDR2 YYDKDF (reference sequence). The CDR3 covers 16 residues. CDR3 sequence: CATSRVGQGFRYGYTF. CDR3 DNA: TGTGCCACCAGCAGAGTAGGGCAGGGCTTTCGCTATGGCTACACCTTC.

This rearrangement joins TRBV5-1 to TRBJ2-2; TRBD2 matches 11 bases. This CDR3 has 16 residues. Losses at the gene ends were 0 bases for V and 4 bases for J; bases not matched to a gene: 2. CDR1 SGHRS and CDR2 YFSETQ come from the germline V gene. CDR3 nucleotide sequence: TGCGCCAGCAGCTTGGTAGCGGGAGGGTTCACCGGGGAGCTGTTTTTT. Encoded protein: CASSLVAGGFTGELFF.

The chain couples TRBV4-1 to TRBJ1-5, with 11 nucleotides matching TRBD1. This CDR3 has 15 amino acids. Per germline, CDR1 MGHRA and CDR2 YSYEKL. V lost 7 bases and J lost 6; bases outside the gene matches: 8. CDR3 nucleotides: TGCGCCAGCACTCGGACAGGGGGCGACGGTCAGCCCCAGCATTTT. This encodes CASTRTGGDGQPQHF.

In DNA, the CDR3 is TGTGCCACCGATATGGGACTAGCCGGGAAAGATACGCAGTATTTT. Its protein product is CATDMGLAGKDTQYF. The chain couples TRBV10-3 to TRBJ2-3; TRBD2 agrees at 9 bases. From germline, CDR1 is ENHRY and CDR2 SYGVKD. The CDR3 runs 15 residues. V gave up 10 bases and J gave up 5 bases; unmatched junction bases: 13.

The chain recombines TRBV28 with TRBJ1-5, with 8 bases identical to TRBD1. This CDR3 region has 16 residues. Per the germline V gene, CDR1 is MDHEN and CDR2 is SYDVKM. The ends lost 6 bases at V and 6 bases at J; junction bases unmatched: 13. CDR3 bases: TGTGCCAGCAGGATTTACGGGCAGGGGGCAGTTCAGCCCCAGCATTTT. Encoded protein: CASRIYGQGAVQPQHF.

This chain connects TRBV3-1 (or the pseudogene TRBV3-2) to TRBJ2-3; TRBD2 might be the D (6 bases). Germline CDR1 LGHDT, CDR2 YNNKEL (reference sequence). With 4 bases removed from V and 6 bases from J, the gap between germline ends came to 20 bases. This CDR3 contains 16 residues. This CDR3 reads CASSRSPGTSYDTQYF. CDR3 DNA sequence: TGTGCCAGCAGCCGAAGCCCCGGGACTTCGTACGATACGCAGTATTTT.

The chain has TRBV19 and TRBJ1-2; 8 nucleotides match TRBD1. This CDR3 is built from 12 residues. Germline V CDR1 and CDR2: LNHDA, SQIVND (reference sequence). The J segment lost 13 bases and the V segment lost 2 bases, leaving 6 bases of the junction unmatched. The CDR3 protein is CASSIFQGATTF. The CDR3 DNA follows: TGTGCCAGTAGTATATTCCAGGGGGCCACCACCTTC.

The V call is TRBV2, the J call TRBJ2-7; 10 bases align to TRBD1. V gave up 8 bases and J gave up 4 bases; unmatched junction bases: 8. The CDR3 is made up of 14 amino acids. Germline-derived CDR1 and CDR2 are SNHLY and FYNNEI. The CDR3 spells CASGRQGAFYEQYF. Here the CDR3 DNA reads TGTGCCAGCGGCAGACAGGGGGCCTTTTACGAGCAGTACTTC.

The V call is TRBV28, the J call TRBJ2-7; D remains ambiguous. V dropped 6 bases and J dropped 0 bases, with 12 bases sitting between them. The CDR3 consists of 14 residues. The germline V gene encodes CDR1 MDHEN and CDR2 SYDVKM. This chain's CDR3 is CASSPSYASYEQYF. In DNA, the CDR3 is TGTGCCAGCAGCCCCTCCTATGCCTCCTACGAGCAGTACTTC.

The chain couples TRBV28 to TRBJ1-5, with 7 bases aligning to TRBD1. Per the germline V gene, CDR1 is MDHEN and CDR2 is SYDVKM. This CDR3 is built from 15 residues. J lost 1 base, V lost 6 bases, and 6 bases had no gene match. The CDR3 spells CASRHPGQSNQPQHF. In DNA form, the CDR3 reads TGTGCCAGCAGACATCCGGGACAGAGCAATCAGCCCCAGCATTTT.

The J gene is TRBJ1-1, the V gene TRBV11-2; D gene unclear. The germline V and J ends were trimmed by 0 bases and 0 bases, with 11 bases remaining between them. The germline gives CDR1 SGHAT, CDR2 FQNNGV. The CDR3 length is 16 residues. The CDR3 loop is CASSLDAVTVNTEAFF. CDR3 coding DNA: TGTGCCAGCAGCTTAGACGCTGTTACGGTGAACACTGAAGCTTTCTTT. Full variable domain (remainder filled in from reference TRBV11-2 and TRBJ1-1): EAGVAQSPRYKIIEKRQSVAFWCNPISGHATLYWYQQILGQGPKLLIQFQNNGVVDDSQLPKDRFSAERLKGVDSTLKIQPAKLEDSAVYLCASSLDAVTVNTEAFFGQGTRLTVV.

The chain combines TRBV2 with TRBJ2-2; 9 positions agree with TRBD1. Trimming at V came to 6 bases and at J to 8 bases, leaving 10 bases not matched to a gene. CDR1 SNHLY and CDR2 FYNNEI come from the germline V gene. The CDR3 length is 15 residues. CDR3 coding DNA: TGTGCCAGCAGGACTTTACAGGGGGCTTTAGGGGAGCTGTTTTTT. As protein: CASRTLQGALGELFF.

V usage is TRBV29-1 and J usage is TRBJ1-3, with 12 nucleotides matching TRBD1. Per the germline V gene, CDR1 is SQVTM and CDR2 is ANQGSEA. This CDR3 has 15 amino acids. V was pared by 4 bases and J by 3 bases, with 4 bases of the junction left unmatched. The CDR3 DNA reads as TGCAGCGTTGGGGGACAGGGGGCATATGGAAACACCATATATTTT. The encoded protein is CSVGGQGAYGNTIYF. Full variable domain (outside the CDR3, taken from reference TRBV29-1 and TRBJ1-3): SAVISQKPSRDICQRGTSLTIQCQVDSQVTMMFWYRQQPGQSLTLIATANQGSEATYESGFVIDKFPISRPNLTFSTLTVSNMSPEDSSIYLCSVGGQGAYGNTIYFGEGSWLTVV.

CDR3 bases: TGTGCCAGCGGCAGGGCCATCCAAGGCTACACCTTC. It translates to CASGRAIQGYTF. This chain links TRBV3-1 (or the pseudogene TRBV3-2) with TRBJ1-2; perhaps TRBD1 as D (5 bases). Trimming took 8 bases from V and 8 from J, leaving 15 bases between them. Germline V gene data show CDR1 as LGHDT and CDR2 as YNNKEL (reference sequence). The CDR3 loop spans 12 amino acids.

This sequence joins TRBV7-8 and TRBJ1-5, with 8 positions matching TRBD1. Trimming removed 1 base from V and 2 bases from J; junction bases left unmatched: 7. Germline-derived CDR1 and CDR2 are SGHVS and FQNEAQ. The CDR3 sequence is 17 residues long. DNA for the CDR3: TGTGCCAGCAGCTTAGTGGGGCAGGGGGCGCGCAATCAGCCCCAGCATTTT. It encodes CASSLVGQGARNQPQHF. Full variable domain (remainder filled in from reference TRBV7-8 and TRBJ1-5): GAGVSQSPRYKVAKRGQDVALRCDPISGHVSLFWYQQALGQGPEFLTYFQNEAQLDKSGLPSDRFFAERPEGSVSTLKIQRTQQEDSAVYLCASSLVGQGARNQPQHFGDGTRLSIL.

V usage is TRBV3-1 (or the pseudogene TRBV3-2) and J usage is TRBJ2-7; 8 bases are shared with TRBD2. The germline gives CDR1 LGHDT, CDR2 YNNKEL (reference sequence). V shed 4 bases and J 3 bases; nucleotides not matched to a gene: 2. The CDR3 contains 13 residues. CDR3: CASSRGLDYEQYF. The CDR3 nucleotides are TGTGCCAGCAGCCGGGGACTAGACTACGAGCAGTACTTC.

This sequence joins TRBV7-2 and TRBJ2-1; a weak D match, TRBD1 (6 bases). Trimming shortened V by 0 bases and J by 10 bases, and 13 bases separated the two germline ends. This CDR3 is 14 amino acids long. From germline, CDR1 is SGHTA and CDR2 FQGNSA. DNA of the CDR3: TGTGCCAGCAGCTTAGCACTGGGGGCCGGGGAGCAGTTCTTC. Translation gives CASSLALGAGEQFF.

This clone appeared once. V gene TRBV21-1 combines with J gene TRBJ1-1; the DNA was not compared with TRBD1, the D call given in the table. TRBV21-1 is shown as a pseudogene. The CDR3 consists of 18 residues. The CDR3 protein is CASSKGAGGTTPNTEAFF. The CDR3 DNA sequence: TGTGCCAGCAGCAAAGGGGCAGGGGGCACGACTCCGAACACTGAAGCTTTCTTT.

The chain combines TRBV28 with TRBJ2-5; D might be TRBD1 (6 bases). CDR1 is MDHEN and CDR2 is SYDVKM in the germline V gene. The CDR3 is 14 amino acids. Trimming shortened V by 6 bases and J by 3 bases, and 14 bases separated the two germline ends. DNA for the CDR3: TGTGCCAGCAGCTTTGACAGGAACGAAGAGACCCAGTACTTC. As protein: CASSFDRNEETQYF.